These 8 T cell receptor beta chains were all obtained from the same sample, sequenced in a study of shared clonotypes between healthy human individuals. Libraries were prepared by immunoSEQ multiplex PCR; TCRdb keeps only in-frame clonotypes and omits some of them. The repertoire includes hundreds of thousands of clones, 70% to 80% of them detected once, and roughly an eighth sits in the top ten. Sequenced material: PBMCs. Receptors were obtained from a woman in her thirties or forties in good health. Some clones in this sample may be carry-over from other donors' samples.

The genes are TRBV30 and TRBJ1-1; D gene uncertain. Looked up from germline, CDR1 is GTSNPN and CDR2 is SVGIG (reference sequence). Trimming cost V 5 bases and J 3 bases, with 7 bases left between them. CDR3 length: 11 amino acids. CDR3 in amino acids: CAWERDTEAFF. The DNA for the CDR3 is TGTGCCTGGGAGAGGGACACTGAAGCTTTCTTT.

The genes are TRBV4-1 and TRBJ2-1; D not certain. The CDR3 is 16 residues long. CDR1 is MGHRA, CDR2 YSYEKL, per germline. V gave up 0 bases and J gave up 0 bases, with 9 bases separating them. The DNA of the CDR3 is TGCGCCAGCAGCCAAGATCCCGACCCCTCCTACAATGAGCAGTTCTTC. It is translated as CASSQDPDPSYNEQFF.

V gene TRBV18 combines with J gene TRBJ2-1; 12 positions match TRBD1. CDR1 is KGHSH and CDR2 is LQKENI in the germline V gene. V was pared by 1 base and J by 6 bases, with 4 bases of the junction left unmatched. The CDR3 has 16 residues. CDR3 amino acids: CASSPLGQGARNEQFF. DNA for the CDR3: TGTGCCAGCTCACCACTGGGACAGGGGGCTCGCAATGAGCAGTTCTTC.

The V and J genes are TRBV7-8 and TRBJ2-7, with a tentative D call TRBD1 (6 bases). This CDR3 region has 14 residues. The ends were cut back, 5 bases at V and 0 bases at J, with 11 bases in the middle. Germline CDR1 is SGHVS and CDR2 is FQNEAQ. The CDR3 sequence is CASSINRVSYEQYF. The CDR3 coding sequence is TGTGCCAGCAGCATCAACAGGGTCTCCTACGAGCAGTACTTC.

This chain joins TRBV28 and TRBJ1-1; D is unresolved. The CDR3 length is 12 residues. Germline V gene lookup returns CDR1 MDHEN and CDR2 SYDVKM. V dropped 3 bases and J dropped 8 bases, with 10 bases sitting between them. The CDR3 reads CASSLGRSEAFF. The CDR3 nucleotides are TGTGCCAGCAGTTTGGGCAGAAGCGAAGCTTTCTTT.

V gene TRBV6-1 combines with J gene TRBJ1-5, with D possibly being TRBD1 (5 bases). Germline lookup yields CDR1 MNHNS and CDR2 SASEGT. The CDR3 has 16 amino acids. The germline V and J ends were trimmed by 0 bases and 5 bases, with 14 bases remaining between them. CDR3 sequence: CASSEAWWQGDQPQHF. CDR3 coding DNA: TGTGCCAGCAGTGAAGCGTGGTGGCAGGGCGATCAGCCCCAGCATTTT.

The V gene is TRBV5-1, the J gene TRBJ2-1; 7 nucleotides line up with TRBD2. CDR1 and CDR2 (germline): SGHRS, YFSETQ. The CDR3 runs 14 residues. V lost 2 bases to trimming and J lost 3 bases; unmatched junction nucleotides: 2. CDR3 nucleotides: TGCGCCAGCAGCTTCTCTAGCGGCTACAATGAGCAGTTCTTC. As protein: CASSFSSGYNEQFF. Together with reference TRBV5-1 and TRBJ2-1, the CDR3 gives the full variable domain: KAGVTQTPRYLIKTRGQQVTLSCSPISGHRSVSWYQQTPGQGLQFLFEYFSETQRNKGNFPGRFSGRQFSNSRSEMNVSTLELGDSALYLCASSFSSGYNEQFFGPGTRLTVL.

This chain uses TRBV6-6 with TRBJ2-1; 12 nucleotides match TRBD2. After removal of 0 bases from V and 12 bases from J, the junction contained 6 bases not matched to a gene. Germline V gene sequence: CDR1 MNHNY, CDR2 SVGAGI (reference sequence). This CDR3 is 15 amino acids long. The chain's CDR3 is CASSYSTASGRGQFF. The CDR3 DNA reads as TGTGCCAGCAGTTACTCGACGGCTAGCGGGAGGGGGCAGTTCTTC.